These 11 T cell receptor beta chains originate from one sample sequenced in a study of cytotoxic CD8 clonotypes in ibrutinib-treated CLL. Clones were sequenced by immunoSEQ multiplex PCR, and TCRdb holds only the in-frame ones, with some missing. The sample yields over 70,000 clones, 70% to 90% seen once. The starting material was PBMCs, obtained before ibrutinib treatment. The receptors derive from a human donor with chronic lymphocytic leukemia.

The chain links TRBV6-6 to TRBJ2-1; perhaps TRBD2 as D (6 bases). Trimming left V 5 bases short and J 7 bases short, with 18 bases between. Germline V gene lookup returns CDR1 MNHNY and CDR2 SVGAGI (reference sequence). The CDR3 extends over 15 amino acids. The CDR3 here is CASSSAGTPINEQFF. The DNA of the CDR3 is TGTGCCAGCAGTAGCGCCGGGACTCCGATAAATGAGCAGTTCTTC.

The rearrangement joins TRBV5-6 to TRBJ2-1, with D unresolved. The CDR3 extends over 11 amino acids. Germline V gene sequence: CDR1 SGHDT, CDR2 YYEEEE. Between the trimmed V and J ends, which lost 5 bases and 12 bases, there was a span of 12 bases. The CDR3 spells CASSSPVGQFF. CDR3 DNA sequence: TGTGCCAGCAGTTCCCCGGTGGGGCAGTTCTTC.

The rearrangement joins TRBV10-1 to TRBJ2-3; 8 bases line up with TRBD1. The CDR3 covers 17 residues. The germline V gene has CDR1 WNHNN and CDR2 SYGVQD (reference sequence). V trimming: 2 bases; J trimming: 3 bases; junction bases outside the gene matches: 10. CDR3: CASSEPGQGSVTDTQYF. DNA of the CDR3: TGCGCCAGCAGTGAGCCCGGACAGGGCTCAGTGACAGATACGCAGTATTTT.

The chain recombines TRBV28 with TRBJ1-3; perhaps TRBD1 as D (5 bases). The V and J ends lost 2 bases and 0 bases respectively, with 8 bases between them. The CDR3 spans 15 residues. Germline assignment: CDR1 MDHEN and CDR2 SYDVKM. The CDR3: CASSLRGSSGNTIYF. CDR3 nucleotide sequence: TGTGCCAGCAGTTTACGGGGGAGCTCTGGAAACACCATATATTTT.

This chain joins TRBV10-1 and TRBJ1-5, with D hard to call. Germline CDR1 WNHNN, CDR2 SYGVQD (reference sequence). CDR3 length: 13 residues. Trimming stripped 4 bases from V and 5 bases from J, with 9 bases between. The CDR3 DNA follows: TGCGCCAGCAGTGTGGGCGCCGATCAGCCCCAGCATTTT. It translates to CASSVGADQPQHF.

The chain employs TRBV7-3 and TRBJ2-7; 7 bases map to TRBD1. This CDR3 is 13 amino acids long. Germline values: CDR1 SGHTA, CDR2 FQGTGA. Unmatched junction bases numbered 3, after V lost 4 bases and J lost 3 bases. CDR3 nucleotide sequence: TGTGCCAGCAGCTCAGCAGGGGGCTACGAGCAGTACTTC. It translates to CASSSAGGYEQYF. Looking up the rest from reference TRBV7-3 and TRBJ2-7 gives the full variable domain: GAGVSQTPSNKVTEKGKYVELRCDPISGHTALYWYRQSLGQGPEFLIYFQGTGAADDSGLPNDRFFAVRPEGSVSTLKIQRTERGDSAVYLCASSSAGGYEQYFGPGTRLTVT.

The DNA of the CDR3 is TGTGCCAGCAGTTACGGTGGGGGAGTTGGGTACGAGCAGTACTTC. Its translation: CASSYGGGVGYEQYF. This chain links TRBV6-5 with TRBJ2-7; the D gene could be TRBD1 or TRBD2 (5 bases each). The CDR3 is made up of 15 amino acids. CDR1 is MNHEY, CDR2 SVGAGI, per germline. The V gene lost 2 bases and the J gene lost 4 bases, with 15 bases spanning the gap.

The V gene is TRBV2, the J gene TRBJ2-5; D call uncertain. There are 15 residues in the CDR3. The germline V gene has CDR1 SNHLY and CDR2 FYNNEI. Trimming took 4 bases from V and 5 from J, leaving 17 bases between them. The CDR3, as DNA: TGTGCCAGCAGTGTTATGGGTTCCCTAGGGGAGACCCAGTACTTC. Residues: CASSVMGSLGETQYF.

The rearrangement uses TRBV6-6 and TRBJ2-2; no clear D gene. Looked up from germline, CDR1 is MNHNY and CDR2 is SVGAGI (reference sequence). V was trimmed by 7 bases and J by 2 bases, leaving 14 bases between them. This CDR3 region has 15 residues. As DNA, the CDR3 is TGTGCCAGCAAAGTCGCATCGAAAAACACCGGGGAGCTGTTTTTT. Residues: CASKVASKNTGELFF.

The chain links TRBV19 to TRBJ1-4; D call uncertain. The CDR3 loop spans 15 amino acids. Germline values: CDR1 LNHDA, CDR2 SQIVND (reference sequence). Trimming cost V 2 bases and J 7 bases, with 14 bases left between them. The CDR3 DNA reads as TGTGCCAGTAGTATAACCCAGGATAGCGGTGAAAAACTGTTTTTT. Translated: CASSITQDSGEKLFF. The full variable domain, in which reference TRBV19 and TRBJ1-4 provide the parts outside the CDR3, is DGGITQSPKYLFRKEGQNVTLSCEQNLNHDAMYWYRQDPGQGLRLIYYSQIVNDFQKGDIAEGYSVSREKKESFPLTVTSAQKNPTAFYLCASSITQDSGEKLFFGSGTQLSVL.

The J gene is TRBJ1-2, the V gene TRBV19; D is uncertain. V lost 10 bases and J 0 bases, leaving 12 bases between the germline ends. The CDR3 loop spans 13 amino acids. Germline V gives CDR1 LNHDA, CDR2 SQIVND (reference sequence). In nucleotides, the CDR3 is TGTGCCACCGAAGGGATTGCTAACTATGGCTACACCTTC. Translated, it gives CATEGIANYGYTF.